One T cell receptor beta chain is described in this entry. What it binds is not known. Germline CDR1 PRHDT, CDR2 FYEKMQ (reference sequence). CDR3 size: 14 residues. Each TRB cDNA library was prepared by 5' RACE (with UMI labels). Reanalyzing the 5' RACE reads, TCRdb keeps one entry per CDR3 protein, without DNA. The sample table includes tens of thousands of distinct CDR3 sequences. These data come from a study of CXCR3-negative and CXCR3-positive naive CD8 T cells. Whole-study context: With about 1.5 +/- 0.3 million reads per library, the TRB reads numbered some 130 million in total. Findings and limits, study-wide: Cryopreservation partially lowered CXCR3 expression, so most assays used fresh PBMCs. CXCR3-expressing naive cells carried TRB CDR3s more hydrophobic than those of CXCR3-negative naive cells.

Sequenced sample: naive CXCR3+ CD8+ T cells from blood. As to subset: CD45RO-CCR7+CD27+CD95- naive CD8+ T cells expressing CXCR3 (TNR3+). The chain combines TRBV13 with TRBJ2-7; TCRdb's D call, TRBD1, is unchecked because there is no DNA. The TCR comes from a human donor in good health. Some clones in this sample may be carry-over from other donors' samples. CDR3 region: CASSLTLPVTVQYF.